This T cell receptor beta chain was identified in a study of blood T cell repertoires in COVID-19. Study as a whole: Specimens from acute and convalescent COVID-19 originated in the United States, Italy and Spain. PBMCs, B-cell-depleted T cells, or T cells were the source of the cDNA or gDNA that made up the material.

In the original workflow: Amplification of reference gene primers provided the estimated nucleated cell counts. The method was immunoSEQ multiplex PCR; TCRdb's version includes in-frame clones alone and lacks a portion of them. V, J and clone size were drawn from that table, and D and trimming were deduced from the DNA. The sample includes under 200,000 clones, 88% of them seen just once. The germline CDR1 and CDR2 sequences are SGHTA and FQGNSA. Trimming took 1 base from V and 0 from J, leaving 9 bases between them. This CDR3 contains 16 residues. Sequencing used peripheral blood. The receptor was derived from a man between 70 and 80 years old with active or convalescent COVID-19. This rearrangement joins TRBV7-2 to TRBJ1-4, with D uncertain. The CDR3 protein is CASSLVRAATNEKLFF. The CDR3 DNA reads TGTGCCAGCAGCTTAGTGAGGGCTGCAACTAATGAAAAACTGTTTTTT.